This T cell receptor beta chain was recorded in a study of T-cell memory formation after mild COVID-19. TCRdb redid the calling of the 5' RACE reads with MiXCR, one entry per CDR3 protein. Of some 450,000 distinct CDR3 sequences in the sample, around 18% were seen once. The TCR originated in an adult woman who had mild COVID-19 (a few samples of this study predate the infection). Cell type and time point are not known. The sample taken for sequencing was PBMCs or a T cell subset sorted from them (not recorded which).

The CDR3 coding sequence is TGTGCCAGCAGCTTATCGGCAGGGTTGATCCGGAACTATGGCTACACCTTC. Amino acids: CASSLSAGLIRNYGYTF. The rearrangement joins TRBV7-2 to TRBJ1-2, with a tentative D call TRBD1 (5 bases). The CDR3 consists of 17 residues. Trimming pared 2 bases from V and 2 bases from J, leaving 18 bases between. The germline V gene encodes CDR1 SGHTA and CDR2 FQGNSA.